The 14 T cell receptor beta chains given below trace back to one sample, sequenced in a study of blood T cell repertoires in COVID-19. The assay was immunoSEQ multiplex PCR, and TCRdb's table has in-frame clones only and misses some. The sample yields around 130,000 clones, about 83% seen once. The specimen was peripheral blood. These receptors originate from a man in his thirties or forties with COVID-19, enrolled during active disease.

The chain combines TRBV11-2 with TRBJ1-2; maybe TRBD1 (5 bases). Germline lookup yields CDR1 SGHAT and CDR2 FQNNGV. This CDR3 comprises 16 residues. Trimming stripped 6 bases from V and 0 bases from J, with 17 bases between. The DNA of the CDR3 is TGTGCCAGCAGACACTTAACAGGACGGACTAACTATGGCTACACCTTC. Translating it yields CASRHLTGRTNYGYTF.

The chain joins TRBV6-4 to TRBJ2-4; 14 bases match TRBD2. This CDR3 comprises 14 residues. Trimming at V came to 3 bases and at J to 8 bases, leaving 0 bases not matched to a gene. In germline, CDR1 is MRHNA, CDR2 SNTAGT. DNA for the CDR3: TGTGCCAGCAGTGAGGGACTAGCGGGAGACATTCAGTACTTC. Translated: CASSEGLAGDIQYF.

V is TRBV2 and J is TRBJ2-7, with D tentatively TRBD2 (5 bases). From germline, CDR1 is SNHLY and CDR2 FYNNEI. V gave up 8 bases and J gave up 5 bases, with 10 bases separating them. This CDR3 region has 11 residues. In DNA form, the CDR3 reads TGTGCCAGCGGAGGTACCCACGAGCAGTACTTC. This sequence encodes CASGGTHEQYF.

CDR3: CASSLNGRNRGTSYEQYF. CDR3 bases: TGTGCCAGCAGCTTAAATGGTAGGAACAGGGGGACCTCCTACGAGCAGTACTTC. V usage is TRBV11-2 and J usage is TRBJ2-7; 8 nucleotides match TRBD1. Germline V CDR1 and CDR2: SGHAT, FQNNGV. The CDR3 has 18 amino acids. V shed 2 bases, J shed 0 bases, and the junction held 12 bases outside the gene matches.

The V gene is TRBV3-1 (or the pseudogene TRBV3-2), the J gene TRBJ2-3, with no clear D. This CDR3 is built from 13 residues. CDR1 is LGHDT, CDR2 YNNKEL, per germline (reference sequence). The V and J ends lost 1 base and 14 bases respectively, with 16 bases between them. For the CDR3, the DNA is TGTGCCAGCAGCCAAGGGCAGGTCCCCCGAAGGTATTTT. Protein product: CASSQGQVPRRYF.

DNA for the CDR3: TGTGCCAGCAGCTTTAACAATGAGCAGTTCTTC. It specifies CASSFNNEQFF. The chain is built from TRBV11-2 and TRBJ2-1; no reliable D call. The CDR3 spans 11 residues. V was shortened by 3 bases and J by 5 bases, with 2 bases between the two germline ends. The germline V gene has CDR1 SGHAT and CDR2 FQNNGV.

The gene calls are TRBV6-5 and TRBJ1-3; D ambiguous. Trimming cost V 7 bases and J 0 bases, with 13 bases left between them. Germline V CDR1 and CDR2: MNHEY, SVGAGI. The CDR3 is made up of 15 amino acids. Written as DNA, the CDR3 is TGTGCCAGCACACACCCGGGAGCCTCTGGAAACACCATATATTTT. It encodes CASTHPGASGNTIYF.

The rearrangement uses TRBV11-2 and TRBJ2-2; TRBD1 agrees at 9 bases. Germline-derived CDR1 and CDR2 are SGHAT and FQNNGV. The V gene end was trimmed by 1 base and the J gene end by 5 bases; junction bases not matched to a gene: 14. This CDR3 contains 19 residues. CDR3 nucleotide sequence: TGTGCCAGCAGCTTAGTCTTAGGAAGGGGACAGGGACTTACCGGGGAGCTGTTTTTT. Its protein is CASSLVLGRGQGLTGELFF.

The gene calls are TRBV28 and TRBJ2-6; 11 bases line up with TRBD2. V gave up 2 bases and J gave up 0 bases; unmatched junction bases: 0. This CDR3 spans 17 amino acids. Germline V lookup: CDR1 MDHEN, CDR2 SYDVKM. CDR3 in DNA: TGTGCCAGCAGTTTACTAGCGGGAGGCTCTGGGGCCAACGTCCTGACTTTC. Residues: CASSLLAGGSGANVLTF.

The rearrangement joins TRBV27 to TRBJ1-2; D perhaps matches TRBD1 (5 bases). Germline loops: CDR1 MNHEY, CDR2 SMNVEV (reference sequence). The CDR3 consists of 15 residues. Trimming shortened V by 3 bases and J by 2 bases, and 13 bases separated the two germline ends. CDR3 region: CASSFRPGVNYGYTF. The CDR3 coding sequence is TGTGCCAGCAGTTTTCGCCCGGGGGTGAACTATGGCTACACCTTC.

The CDR3: CASSSTRWGGYTF. CDR3 coding DNA: TGTGCCAGCAGTTCAACCAGATGGGGCGGCTACACCTTC. The chain links TRBV27 to TRBJ1-2; D may be TRBD1 (5 bases). The CDR3 covers 13 residues. The germline CDR1 and CDR2 sequences are MNHEY and SMNVEV (reference sequence). Trimming removed 4 bases at V and 8 bases at J, with 14 bases between.

This CDR3 reads CASSLLRTGDEYGYTF. CDR3 sequence (DNA): TGTGCCAGCAGCCTACTCCGGACAGGGGATGAGTATGGCTACACCTTC. The rearrangement uses TRBV7-2 and TRBJ1-2; 9 bases align to TRBD1. The ends lost 5 bases at V and 5 bases at J; junction bases unmatched: 12. The CDR3 covers 16 residues. CDR1 is SGHTA and CDR2 is FQGNSA in the germline V gene.

The CDR3 reads CASSPARTNEKLFF. The CDR3, as DNA: TGTGCCAGCTCACCCGCTAGAACTAATGAAAAACTGTTTTTT. The rearrangement joins TRBV18 to TRBJ1-4; D unclear. Trimming took 3 bases from V and 1 from J, leaving 6 bases between them. The germline V gene encodes CDR1 KGHSH and CDR2 LQKENI. The CDR3 runs to 14 residues.

The rearrangement links TRBV11-1 to TRBJ2-7, with 13 bases lining up with TRBD2. The germline V gene encodes CDR1 SGHAT and CDR2 FQDESV (reference sequence). CDR3 length: 15 residues. J gave up 5 bases and V 4 bases, and 5 bases lay outside the gene matches. This CDR3 is CASSSRTSGSNEQYF. CDR3 in DNA: TGTGCCAGCAGCTCCCGGACTAGCGGGAGCAACGAGCAGTACTTC.